The 17 T cell receptor beta chains below come from one sample, sequenced in a study of response to subunit inactivated influenza vaccine. TCRdb used MiXCR to reprocess the RT-PCR reads, holding one entry per CDR3 protein. The sample has 300,000 to 350,000 distinct CDR3 sequences, roughly a fifth seen once. Source: PBMCs from blood, taken less than 22 months after vaccination. These TCRs come from a man aged 50 to 69 who received an inactivated influenza vaccine.

This clonotype was counted many times. The rearrangement joins TRBV5-1 to TRBJ1-4, with D possibly matching TRBD1 (6 bases). Germline V gene sequence: CDR1 SGHRS, CDR2 YFSETQ. This CDR3 comprises 15 residues. The V and J ends lost 0 bases and 5 bases respectively, with 11 bases between them. CDR3 coding DNA: TGCGCCAGCAGCTTGGTTGGGGGCGCCAATGAAAAACTGTTTTTT. Translated: CASSLVGGANEKLFF.

This clonotype was detected a few times. This chain joins TRBV20-1 and TRBJ2-1; the match to TRBD2 covers 7 bases. The CDR3 has 16 amino acids. Germline V gene data show CDR1 as DFQATT and CDR2 as SNEGSKA (reference sequence). V lost 4 bases and J lost 0; bases outside the gene matches: 9. The CDR3 reads CSANPGLLSSYNEQFF. In DNA form, the CDR3 reads TGCAGTGCTAATCCGGGACTATTAAGCTCCTACAATGAGCAGTTCTTC.

This clonotype showed up just a few times. J is TRBJ2-1 and V is TRBV6-5, with 7 bases identical to TRBD2. V shed 4 bases, J shed 2 bases, and the junction held 5 bases outside the gene matches. The CDR3 is 15 residues long. Germline V lookup: CDR1 MNHEY, CDR2 SVGAGI. The CDR3 protein is CASSSREDPYNEQFF. DNA of the CDR3: TGTGCCAGCAGTTCACGGGAGGACCCCTACAATGAGCAGTTCTTC.

The table lists this clonotype with a few counts. The chain links TRBV4-3 to TRBJ1-2; possibly TRBD1 for D (5 bases). CDR3 length equals 16 residues. The V gene lost 3 bases and the J gene lost 5 bases, with 19 bases spanning the gap. Germline CDR1 reads LGHNA; CDR2 reads YSLEER. The CDR3: CASSHRDSTKRYGYTF. Written as DNA, the CDR3 is TGCGCCAGCAGCCATCGAGACAGTACCAAGAGATATGGCTACACCTTC.

The CDR3 coding sequence is TGTGCCAGCAGCTCCGCTGACGGTTTCAATCAGCCCCAGCATTTT. Its translation is CASSSADGFNQPQHF. The chain has TRBV7-8 and TRBJ1-5; no firm D call. Germline CDR1 reads SGHVS; CDR2 reads FQNEAQ. The V and J ends lost 4 bases and 3 bases respectively, with 13 bases between them. The CDR3 has 15 amino acids.

The rearrangement joins TRBV5-6 to TRBJ2-3; 7 nucleotides align to TRBD2. In germline, CDR1 is SGHDT, CDR2 YYEEEE. The CDR3 is 16 residues long. Losses at the gene ends were 4 bases for V and 8 bases for J; bases not matched to a gene: 16. The chain's CDR3 is CASSPGLGLTLGTQYF. CDR3 nucleotide sequence: TGTGCCAGCAGCCCCGGACTAGGCCTAACCCTGGGTACGCAGTATTTT.

The rearrangement uses TRBV12-3 or TRBV12-4 and TRBJ2-2; D possibly corresponds to TRBD2 (6 bases). The CDR3 spans 15 residues. V lost 6 bases and J 8 bases, leaving 19 bases between the germline ends. The chain's CDR3 is CASRKGLGPSGELFF. In DNA, the CDR3 is TGTGCCAGCAGGAAGGGACTGGGTCCGAGTGGGGAGCTGTTTTTT.

The genes are TRBV5-1 and TRBJ2-5; D might be TRBD2 (6 bases). The germline gives CDR1 SGHRS, CDR2 YFSETQ. The CDR3 contains 13 residues. The V end was cut by 5 bases, the J end by 5 bases, with 13 bases between. This CDR3 is CASSRWGGETQYF. CDR3 DNA sequence: TGCGCCAGCAGTAGATGGGGAGGCGAGACCCAGTACTTC.

The chain carries TRBV20-1 and TRBJ2-1; D remains ambiguous. Germline V gene lookup returns CDR1 DFQATT and CDR2 SNEGSKA (reference sequence). Trimming left V 5 bases short and J 7 bases short, with 9 bases between. The CDR3 covers 11 residues. This chain's CDR3 is CSAQVHNEQFF. The CDR3 coding sequence is TGCAGTGCTCAGGTCCATAATGAGCAGTTCTTC.

This clonotype was seen more than once but under ten times. V gene TRBV29-1 combines with J gene TRBJ1-1; D gene uncertain. The V gene lost 4 bases and the J gene lost 1 base, with 7 bases spanning the gap. There are 12 residues in the CDR3. CDR1 and CDR2 (germline): SQVTM, ANQGSEA. CDR3 nucleotides: TGCAGCGTTGTTTCCGGGAACACTGAAGCTTTCTTT. Protein product: CSVVSGNTEAFF.

The CDR3 nucleotides are TGTGCCAGCAGTTTAGGCCTCGGGAGCGGGGAGCAGTTCTTC. Its protein product is CASSLGLGSGEQFF. This sequence joins TRBV6-5 and TRBJ2-1; D may be TRBD2 (6 bases). This CDR3 region has 14 residues. V lost 4 bases, J lost 10 bases, and 17 bases lay in between. Germline lookup yields CDR1 MNHEY and CDR2 SVGAGI.

In its sample, this clonotype was seen a few times. The chain couples TRBV20-1 to TRBJ1-2; D uncertain. Trimming left V 3 bases short and J 6 bases short, with 8 bases between. This CDR3 contains 11 residues. The germline CDR1 and CDR2 sequences are DFQATT and SNEGSKA (reference sequence). The CDR3 bases are TGCAGTGCTAGGGGAACTCATGGCTACACCTTC. Encoded protein: CSARGTHGYTF.

The chain recombines TRBV29-1 with TRBJ1-4, with D uncertain. Germline CDR1 reads SQVTM; CDR2 reads ANQGSEA. There are 11 residues in the CDR3. Trimming removed 5 bases from V and 7 bases from J, with 8 bases in between. The CDR3 spells CSVQAAEKLFF. The CDR3 nucleotides are TGCAGCGTTCAGGCCGCTGAAAAACTGTTTTTT.

The genes are TRBV28 and TRBJ2-7; TRBD1 is a possible D gene (6 bases). Germline V gene sequence: CDR1 MDHEN, CDR2 SYDVKM. V lost 6 bases, J lost 6 bases, and 12 bases lay in between. This CDR3 has 12 residues. The CDR3 reads CASREQGTEQYF. CDR3 nucleotide sequence: TGTGCCAGCAGGGAACAGGGAACCGAGCAGTACTTC.

This sequence joins TRBV19 and TRBJ2-2; TRBD2 aligns across 9 bases. V was clipped by 8 bases and J by 6 bases; unmatched bases: 13. Germline CDR1 reads LNHDA; CDR2 reads SQIVND (reference sequence). The CDR3 is 16 residues long. The CDR3 sequence is CASRRRLAAGAGELFF. The CDR3 DNA follows: TGTGCCAGTCGAAGAAGACTAGCGGCCGGGGCCGGGGAGCTGTTTTTT. Drawing the rest from reference TRBV19 and TRBJ2-2, the complete variable domain is DGGITQSPKYLFRKEGQNVTLSCEQNLNHDAMYWYRQDPGQGLRLIYYSQIVNDFQKGDIAEGYSVSREKKESFPLTVTSAQKNPTAFYLCASRRRLAAGAGELFFGEGSRLTVL.

The rearrangement uses TRBV5-6 and TRBJ1-5, with 7 bases lining up with TRBD1. J was trimmed by 7 bases and V by 1 base; bases with no gene match: 5. Germline-derived CDR1 and CDR2 are SGHDT and YYEEEE. The CDR3 is 14 residues long. CDR3 coding DNA: TGTGCCAGCAGCTTGAAGGGGGCCGGACAGCCCCAGCATTTT. Protein product: CASSLKGAGQPQHF.

For this clonotype: A much larger clone differs from this one at a single base, so this may be a read error. This chain joins TRBV28 and TRBJ2-7; perhaps TRBD2 as D (6 bases). V was shortened by 4 bases and J by 4 bases, with 14 bases between the two germline ends. Germline CDR1 MDHEN, CDR2 SYDVKM. CDR3 length: 14 amino acids. CDR3 in amino acids: CASSSPGRGYEQYF. CDR3 nucleotide sequence: TGTGCCAGCAGTTCACCGGGACGGGGGTACGAGCAGTACTTC.